This TCR beta chain stems from a study of shared clonotypes between healthy human individuals. Study-level points and caveats: Among a few donors, approximately 5% of naive CD4 clonotypes were found in common.

Deep level was the assay's run setting. Profiling relied on immunoSEQ multiplex PCR, and the TCRdb table lists in-frame clones only, not all of them. The sample includes just over 2,000,000 clones, 95% seen only once; the top ten take 0.1% to 0.15%. V shed 1 base and J 4 bases; nucleotides not matched to a gene: 5. CDR3 length: 15 residues. Germline V gives CDR1 MGHDK, CDR2 SYGVNS. The split of CD4+ cells yielded CD45RA+ naive and CD45RA-negative memory subsets. This clone has just one count. Its cognate antigen is unknown. Sequences were obtained from naive CD4+ T cells sorted from blood. Subset of the sample: CD45RA+ positively selected. The gene calls are TRBV25-1 and TRBJ2-5, with TRBD2 identical over 8 bases. The receptor was derived from a man between 18 and 35 years old in good health. Here the CDR3 reads CASSEFAGGSETQYF. CDR3 DNA: TGTGCCAGCAGTGAATTCGCGGGGGGATCAGAGACCCAGTACTTC.